This TCR beta chain was captured in a study of blood T cell repertoires in COVID-19. Overall study context: Sample material is recorded as cDNA or gDNA derived from T cells, B-cell-depleted T cells, or PBMCs.

The CDR3 runs to 13 residues. V gave up 4 bases and J gave up 5 bases; unmatched junction bases: 5. Looked up from germline, CDR1 is SQVTM and CDR2 is ANQGSEA. Authors' methods: Reference gene primer amplification gave estimated nucleated cell counts. Generated by immunoSEQ multiplex PCR, the TCRdb table keeps only in-frame clones and is missing some. V, J and clone size reflect that table, while D and trimming were determined from the DNA. The sample records some 120,000 clones, roughly 90% being singletons. V gene TRBV29-1 combines with J gene TRBJ2-5; the match to TRBD1 covers 9 bases. The sequencing input was peripheral blood. This receptor was identified in a man aged 50 to 59 with acute or convalescent COVID-19. The CDR3 DNA sequence: TGCAGCGTTGGGACAGGGGCGTGGGAGACCCAGTACTTC. Translated: CSVGTGAWETQYF.